These 5 T cell receptor beta chains were sequenced from one sample in a study of blood T cell repertoires in COVID-19. Profiling relied on immunoSEQ multiplex PCR, and the TCRdb table lists in-frame clones only, not all of them. This sample has 130,000 or so clones, with more than 70% found just once. Material for sequencing was peripheral blood. The source is a woman aged 60-75 years with acute or convalescent COVID-19.

This chain joins TRBV7-9 and TRBJ1-3; D is possibly TRBD1 (5 bases). This CDR3 comprises 14 residues. The V gene lost 0 bases and the J gene lost 7 bases, with 10 bases spanning the gap. In germline, CDR1 is SEHNR, CDR2 FQNEAQ (reference sequence). CDR3 protein: CASSLAVKGNTIYF. The CDR3 DNA sequence: TGTGCCAGCAGCTTAGCTGTGAAGGGGAACACCATATATTTT. Supplemented by reference TRBV7-9 and TRBJ1-3, the full variable domain reads DTGVSQNPRHKITKRGQNVTFRCDPISEHNRLYWYRQTLGQGPEFLTYFQNEAQLEKSRLLSDRFSAERPKGSFSTLEIQRTEQGDSAMYLCASSLAVKGNTIYFGEGSWLTVV.

The chain joins TRBV11-3 to TRBJ2-3, with 12 bases identical to TRBD2. J lost 5 bases, V lost 6 bases, and 9 bases had no gene match. The germline V gene has CDR1 SGHNT and CDR2 YENEEA. CDR3 length: 16 residues. The CDR3 loop is CASSFRLAGVKDTQYF. CDR3 nucleotides: TGTGCCAGCAGTTTCCGACTAGCGGGGGTAAAAGATACGCAGTATTTT.

This rearrangement joins TRBV7-9 to TRBJ1-1, with D tentatively TRBD1 (6 bases). Germline-derived CDR1 and CDR2 are SEHNR and FQNEAQ (reference sequence). CDR3 length: 14 residues. Trimming removed 2 bases at V and 4 bases at J, with 11 bases between. CDR3 residues: CASSLKGGRTEAFF. In nucleotides, the CDR3 is TGTGCCAGCAGCTTAAAGGGGGGGCGCACTGAAGCTTTCTTT.

The genes are TRBV28 and TRBJ1-2; tentative D call: TRBD1 (5 bases). Germline CDR1 MDHEN, CDR2 SYDVKM. V gave up 4 bases and J gave up 8 bases, with 14 bases separating them. The CDR3 runs to 13 residues. The CDR3 DNA is TGTGCCAGCAGTTGGAGGGACGGCTACGGCTACACCTTC. This gives the protein CASSWRDGYGYTF.

The rearrangement links TRBV7-6 to TRBJ2-2, with 8 bases lining up with TRBD2. V lost 4 bases to trimming and J lost 4 bases; unmatched junction nucleotides: 8. This CDR3 has 16 amino acids. Germline assignment: CDR1 SGHVS and CDR2 FNYEAQ. The CDR3 sequence is CASSWLGGAPTGELFF. In DNA, the CDR3 is TGTGCCAGCAGCTGGCTCGGGGGGGCCCCCACCGGGGAGCTGTTTTTT.